These T cell receptor beta chains were read from a single sample in a study of cytomegalovirus exposure and HLA in healthy donors. The protocol was immunoSEQ multiplex PCR, while the TCRdb copy is restricted to in-frame clones and leaves out a portion. The data contain more than 110,000 clones, 70% to 80% of them singletons. Source material: PBMCs. The receptors come from a female donor in good health and CMV-seronegative. The CDR3 runs from the conserved cysteine through the conserved F or W. Each record gives: D gene, J gene, clone size, V gene, CDR3 protein, CDR3 DNA. A D gene is named only where the DNA matches it firmly. Clone size, where shown, is once, few, many, or a class for clones that have expanded.

d_call: TRBD1; j_call: TRBJ2-5; clone_size: .; v_call: TRBV29-1; cdr3_aa: CSVANTGGRETQYF; cdr3_nt: TGCAGCGTTGCTAACACAGGGGGCAGGGAGACCCAGTACTTC
d_call: .; j_call: TRBJ2-1; clone_size: few; v_call: TRBV5-1; cdr3_aa: CASSLEGPPYNEQFF; cdr3_nt: TGCGCCAGCAGCTTGGAGGGGCCCCCTTACAATGAGCAGTTCTTC
d_call: TRBD2; j_call: TRBJ2-1; clone_size: .; v_call: TRBV29-1; cdr3_aa: CSAGLAYNEQFF; cdr3_nt: TGCAGCGCGGGACTAGCCTACAATGAGCAGTTCTTC
d_call: .; j_call: TRBJ1-2; clone_size: .; v_call: TRBV7-9; cdr3_aa: CASSLEGGRGYTF; cdr3_nt: TGTGCCAGCAGCTTAGAGGGGGGGCGTGGCTACACCTTC
d_call: TRBD2; j_call: TRBJ2-3; clone_size: .; v_call: TRBV28; cdr3_aa: CASSLAGGYFITDTQYF; cdr3_nt: TGTGCCAGCAGTTTAGCGGGGGGGTATTTTATCACAGATACGCAGTATTTT
d_call: .; j_call: TRBJ2-5; clone_size: .; v_call: TRBV27; cdr3_aa: CASSATGASESETQYF; cdr3_nt: TGTGCCAGCAGTGCAACCGGGGCTAGCGAATCAGAGACCCAGTACTTC
d_call: TRBD1; j_call: TRBJ1-4; clone_size: .; v_call: TRBV10-3; cdr3_aa: CAIRPSDRGNEKLFF; cdr3_nt: TGTGCCATCAGACCTAGCGACAGGGGAAATGAAAAACTGTTTTTT
d_call: .; j_call: TRBJ1-2; clone_size: .; v_call: TRBV21-1; cdr3_aa: CASSRGKGYTF; cdr3_nt: TGTGCCAGCAGCAGAGGGAAAGGCTACACCTTC
d_call: TRBD2; j_call: TRBJ2-5; clone_size: .; v_call: TRBV2; cdr3_aa: CASSSGTSSPQETQYF; cdr3_nt: TGTGCCAGCAGTTCCGGGACTAGCTCTCCGCAAGAGACCCAGTACTTC
d_call: .; j_call: TRBJ2-7; clone_size: .; v_call: TRBV13; cdr3_aa: CASSLATGCEQYF; cdr3_nt: TGTGCCAGCAGCTTAGCCACAGGGTGTGAGCAGTACTTC
d_call: .; j_call: TRBJ2-2; clone_size: .; v_call: TRBV7-6; cdr3_aa: CASRPVPQFTGELFF; cdr3_nt: TGTGCCAGCAGGCCCGTGCCCCAGTTCACCGGGGAGCTGTTTTTT
d_call: .; j_call: TRBJ2-2; clone_size: .; v_call: TRBV5-4; cdr3_aa: CASSQTGLGGTTGELFF; cdr3_nt: TGTGCCAGCAGCCAAACGGGACTCGGTGGGACGACCGGGGAGCTGTTTTTT
d_call: TRBD1; j_call: TRBJ1-2; clone_size: .; v_call: TRBV19; cdr3_aa: CASSRQGDNYGYTF; cdr3_nt: TGTGCCAGTAGTCGACAGGGGGATAACTATGGCTACACCTTC
d_call: TRBD2; j_call: TRBJ2-1; clone_size: .; v_call: TRBV27; cdr3_aa: CASSFAGGGDPYNEQFF; cdr3_nt: TGTGCCAGCAGTTTTGCCGGCGGGGGAGATCCCTACAATGAGCAGTTCTTC
d_call: .; j_call: TRBJ1-1; clone_size: few; v_call: TRBV2; cdr3_aa: CASMDSMNTEAFF; cdr3_nt: TGTGCCAGCATGGACAGCATGAACACTGAAGCTTTCTTT
d_call: TRBD2; j_call: TRBJ2-7; clone_size: .; v_call: TRBV5-1; cdr3_aa: CASSMGTSGYHQYF; cdr3_nt: TGCGCCAGCAGCATGGGGACTAGCGGGTACCACCAGTACTTC
d_call: TRBD2; j_call: TRBJ2-5; clone_size: .; v_call: TRBV9; cdr3_aa: CASSGSGGQETQYF; cdr3_nt: TGTGCCAGCAGCGGCTCGGGGGGGCAAGAGACCCAGTACTTC
d_call: .; j_call: TRBJ2-1; clone_size: .; v_call: TRBV10-3; cdr3_aa: CAIAPGKGAEQFF; cdr3_nt: TGTGCCATCGCGCCAGGGAAAGGGGCTGAGCAGTTCTTC
d_call: TRBD2; j_call: TRBJ2-7; clone_size: .; v_call: TRBV7-2; cdr3_aa: CASSFFPSGTSTYEQYF; cdr3_nt: TGTGCCAGCAGCTTTTTCCCCTCCGGGACTAGCACTTACGAGCAGTACTTC
d_call: TRBD2; j_call: TRBJ2-3; clone_size: .; v_call: TRBV7-2; cdr3_aa: CASSFSGGANTDTQYF; cdr3_nt: TGTGCCAGCAGCTTTAGCGGGGGGGCTAACACAGATACGCAGTATTTT
d_call: .; j_call: TRBJ1-3; clone_size: few; v_call: TRBV5-5; cdr3_aa: CASSLPSGNTIYF; cdr3_nt: TGTGCCAGCAGCCTCCCTAGTGGAAACACCATATATTTT
d_call: .; j_call: TRBJ1-2; clone_size: once; v_call: TRBV12-2; cdr3_aa: CASRPQGRDYGYTF; cdr3_nt: TGTGCAAGTCGCCCACAGGGCCGGGACTATGGCTACACCTTC